The source of this T cell receptor beta chain is a study of blood T cell repertoires in COVID-19. In the source study's methods: For nucleated cells, counts were estimated from reference gene primer amplification. TCRdb keeps only in-frame clones here, not all; method: immunoSEQ multiplex PCR. V and J calls and clone size are copied from that table; D and trimming were computed from the DNA. The top ten hold about 13% of the sample, which has some 76,000 clones, around 80% seen once. This CDR3 comprises 14 residues. Germline CDR1 LNHDA, CDR2 SQIVND (reference sequence). The V end was cut by 9 bases, the J end by 5 bases, with 20 bases between. Seattle patients were enrolled during active infection and followed longitudinally.

The sequence derives from a man in his forties or fifties with COVID-19, enrolled during active disease. Material for sequencing was peripheral blood. The chain employs TRBV19 and TRBJ2-7; D is perhaps TRBD2 (6 bases). This CDR3 is CASGKGRGGDEQYF. CDR3 DNA: TGTGCCAGCGGTAAGGGCCGCGGAGGGGACGAGCAGTACTTC.